The 26 T cell receptor beta chains below come from one sample, sequenced in a study of T cells in Graves' hyperthyroidism and ophthalmopathy. Amplified TCR beta CDR3 regions derived from RNA transcripts. RT-PCR in the first round (using the HTBI primer set) targeted the TCR CDR3. TCRdb re-called the multiplex PCR reads with MiXCR, one entry per CDR3 protein. The sample consists of hundreds of thousands of distinct CDR3 sequences, around a fifth of them appearing once. What was sequenced was blood. The receptor set was obtained from a woman between 65 and 79 years old with Graves' ophthalmopathy.

This clonotype was counted between two and nine times. The chain recombines TRBV5-1 with TRBJ2-1, with 9 nucleotides matching TRBD2. V gave up 1 base and J gave up 7 bases; unmatched junction bases: 6. Germline CDR1 and CDR2: SGHRS and YFSETQ. This CDR3 is built from 15 residues. The DNA of the CDR3 is TGCGCCAGCAGCTTGTCGGGGACTAGCAGTAATGAGCAGTTCTTC. Amino acids: CASSLSGTSSNEQFF.

This chain connects TRBV6-1 to TRBJ1-1; the D gene is possibly TRBD1 (6 bases). Trimming removed 5 bases at V and 7 bases at J, with 17 bases between. Germline CDR1 MNHNS, CDR2 SASEGT. The CDR3 runs to 14 residues. CDR3: CASSPPGQLDEAFF. The CDR3, as DNA: TGTGCCAGCAGTCCCCCCGGACAGCTAGATGAAGCTTTCTTT.

This chain links TRBV10-3 with TRBJ1-5; TRBD1 might be the D (6 bases). Trimming took off 0 bases at V and 6 bases at J, with 15 bases between the two ends. The germline V gene has CDR1 ENHRY and CDR2 SYGVKD. The CDR3 is made up of 16 amino acids. CDR3 loop: CAISESTGGEGQPQHF. Written as DNA, the CDR3 is TGTGCCATCAGTGAGTCGACGGGGGGCGAAGGTCAGCCCCAGCATTTT.

There are a few counts of this clonotype. The CDR3 reads CSASFGTSGSPQYF. The CDR3 DNA sequence: TGCAGTGCTAGTTTTGGGACTAGCGGGAGCCCGCAGTACTTC. The V call is TRBV20-1, the J call TRBJ2-7; 14 nucleotides agree with TRBD2. CDR3 length equals 14 residues. After removal of 3 bases from V and 9 bases from J, the junction contained 7 bases not matched to a gene. Germline V gene data show CDR1 as DFQATT and CDR2 as SNEGSKA (reference sequence).

This clonotype was counted a few times. The genes are TRBV12-3 or TRBV12-4 and TRBJ2-2, with 11 bases identical to TRBD2. V gave up 5 bases and J gave up 4 bases; unmatched junction bases: 9. The CDR3 is 17 residues long. The CDR3 sequence: CASSRGEGLAATGELFF. For the CDR3, the DNA is TGTGCCAGCAGTCGGGGGGAGGGACTAGCGGCCACCGGGGAGCTGTTTTTT.

This sequence joins TRBV19 and TRBJ2-7, with TRBD2 matching over 7 bases. Germline trimming cut 4 bases from V and 1 base from J; bases unmatched to any gene: 4. CDR1 LNHDA and CDR2 SQIVND come from the germline V gene (reference sequence). The CDR3 length is 14 residues. This chain's CDR3 is CASSNRGSSYEQYF. CDR3 bases: TGTGCCAGTAGTAATCGCGGGAGTTCCTACGAGCAGTACTTC.

The chain joins TRBV6-2 or TRBV6-3 to TRBJ2-1, with TRBD2 matching over 10 bases. The CDR3 is made up of 16 amino acids. The germline V gene has CDR1 MNHEY and CDR2 SVGEGT. J lost 4 bases, V lost 4 bases, and 7 bases had no gene match. This chain's CDR3 is CASSWGRGLAYNEQFF. The CDR3 coding sequence is TGTGCCAGCAGTTGGGGAAGGGGACTAGCGTACAATGAGCAGTTCTTC.

In its sample, this clonotype was seen a few times. This chain joins TRBV9 and TRBJ1-1, with D possibly matching TRBD1 (5 bases). The CDR3 is 15 residues long. The V gene's germline CDR1 is SGDLS and CDR2 YYNGEE. Trimming removed 3 bases at V and 4 bases at J, with 16 bases between. CDR3: CASSEGDNRGTEAFF. DNA of the CDR3: TGTGCCAGCAGCGAGGGAGACAATAGGGGCACTGAAGCTTTCTTT.

This clonotype was counted many times. CDR3 in amino acids: CASSFLGLVNEQFF. In DNA form, the CDR3 reads TGTGCCAGCAGCTTTTTAGGCCTAGTCAATGAGCAGTTCTTC. The chain links TRBV12-3 or TRBV12-4 to TRBJ2-1, with no clear D. This CDR3 has 14 residues. V gave up 6 bases and J gave up 6 bases, with 15 bases separating them.

The table lists this clonotype with a few counts. The V gene is TRBV28, the J gene TRBJ1-5; perhaps TRBD1 as D (5 bases). There are 16 residues in the CDR3. The germline gives CDR1 MDHEN, CDR2 SYDVKM. Trimming took 7 bases from V and 9 from J, leaving 25 bases between them. The chain's CDR3 is CASIISGRGPGGPQHF. The CDR3 bases are TGTGCCAGCATCATATCTGGTCGGGGCCCCGGAGGGCCCCAGCATTTT.

This clonotype was seen ten or more times. The chain uses TRBV27 and TRBJ1-1, with 7 nucleotides matching TRBD1. V lost 5 bases and J lost 5; bases outside the gene matches: 8. There are 14 residues in the CDR3. Germline V gives CDR1 MNHEY, CDR2 SMNVEV (reference sequence). The CDR3 sequence: CASSLGYRGTEAFF. As DNA, the CDR3 is TGTGCCAGCAGTCTGGGATACAGGGGAACTGAAGCTTTCTTT.

This clonotype has only a few counts. The rearrangement links TRBV5-6 to TRBJ1-4; D call uncertain. With 1 base removed from V and 5 bases from J, the gap between germline ends came to 15 bases. This CDR3 has 16 amino acids. Germline CDR1 SGHDT, CDR2 YYEEEE. The DNA of the CDR3 is TGTGCCAGCAGCTTGCAACTAGGCCTGGGGAATGAAAAACTGTTTTTT. Its protein is CASSLQLGLGNEKLFF. The variable domain in full, with the rest retrieved from reference TRBV5-6 and TRBJ1-4, is DAGVTQSPTHLIKTRGQQVTLRCSPKSGHDTVSWYQQALGQGPQFIFQYYEEEERQRGNFPDRFSGHQFPNYSSELNVNALLLGDSALYLCASSLQLGLGNEKLFFGSGTQLSVL.

This clonotype was seen more than once but under ten times. This rearrangement joins TRBV10-3 to TRBJ2-1, with no clear D. With 0 bases removed from V and 8 bases from J, the gap between germline ends came to 5 bases. The CDR3 is made up of 12 amino acids. CDR1 and CDR2 (germline): ENHRY, SYGVKD. CDR3 protein: CAISESPDEQFF. DNA of the CDR3: TGTGCCATCAGTGAGTCACCGGATGAGCAGTTCTTC.

The chain uses TRBV12-3 or TRBV12-4 and TRBJ2-3, with D perhaps TRBD1 (5 bases). Trimming stripped 4 bases from V and 4 bases from J, with 18 bases between. The CDR3 length is 16 residues. This CDR3 reads CASSSHLPGFSDTQYF. In nucleotides, the CDR3 is TGTGCCAGCAGTTCTCACCTCCCAGGGTTTTCAGATACGCAGTATTTT.

The chain combines TRBV5-6 with TRBJ2-5; 13 bases align to TRBD2. The CDR3 contains 16 residues. V lost 3 bases and J lost 4; bases outside the gene matches: 6. CDR1 is SGHDT, CDR2 YYEEEE, per germline. CDR3 in amino acids: CASSSPGLAGSETQYF. CDR3 in DNA: TGTGCCAGCAGCTCGCCGGGACTAGCGGGATCAGAGACCCAGTACTTC.

The sample holds a few counts of this clonotype. The CDR3, as DNA: TGCAGTGCTAGCGGGACACTGCTAGCCAACAATGAGCAGTTCTTC. Its protein product is CSASGTLLANNEQFF. The genes are TRBV20-1 and TRBJ2-1; TRBD1 might be the D (6 bases). From germline, CDR1 is DFQATT and CDR2 SNEGSKA (reference sequence). The CDR3 covers 15 residues. The germline V and J ends were trimmed by 3 bases and 5 bases, with 17 bases remaining between them.

The genes are TRBV29-1 and TRBJ2-3; TRBD2 matches 14 bases. The CDR3 covers 16 residues. Germline V gene lookup returns CDR1 SQVTM and CDR2 ANQGSEA. The V segment lost 3 bases and the J segment 5 bases; nucleotides outside the gene matches: 7. The CDR3 reads CSVEGGLAGVGDTQYF. The CDR3 nucleotides read TGCAGCGTTGAGGGGGGACTAGCGGGAGTTGGAGATACGCAGTATTTT.

This chain joins TRBV19 and TRBJ2-5; no firm D call. The V and J ends lost 5 bases and 7 bases respectively, with 11 bases between them. The CDR3 is made up of 12 amino acids. Germline V gene data show CDR1 as LNHDA and CDR2 as SQIVND (reference sequence). CDR3 DNA sequence: TGTGCCAGTAGTGTCCTTTTCGGGACCCAGTACTTC. As protein: CASSVLFGTQYF.

The chain carries TRBV5-4 and TRBJ2-2, with TRBD2 matching 10 bases. The CDR3 has 17 amino acids. The V gene's germline CDR1 is SGHNT and CDR2 YYREEE (reference sequence). With 0 bases clipped from V and 7 bases from J, the junction kept 9 bases outside the gene matches. The CDR3 nucleotides are TGTGCCAGCAGCTTGGCCCCACTAGCGGGGAGGGGCGGGGAGCTGTTTTTT. Amino acid sequence: CASSLAPLAGRGGELFF.

The rearrangement uses TRBV6-1 and TRBJ2-1; 13 bases line up with TRBD2. With V trimmed by 6 bases and J by 12 bases, 5 bases remained unmatched. Per germline, CDR1 MNHNS and CDR2 SASEGT. CDR3 length: 13 residues. The CDR3 is CASSLGLAGVQFF. The CDR3 nucleotides are TGTGCCAGCAGCCTCGGACTAGCGGGAGTGCAGTTCTTC.

The chain couples TRBV5-6 to TRBJ2-5, with D hard to call. Germline CDR1 reads SGHDT; CDR2 reads YYEEEE. The V gene lost 2 bases and the J gene lost 9 bases, with 17 bases spanning the gap. CDR3 length: 14 residues. CDR3 protein: CASSFPRIASAQYF. The CDR3 nucleotides are TGTGCCAGCAGCTTCCCCAGAATCGCCAGTGCCCAGTACTTC.

This clonotype occurred many times. The rearrangement uses TRBV7-2 and TRBJ2-3, with D tentatively TRBD1 (5 bases). The V end lost 7 bases, the J end lost 7 bases, and 9 bases lay between the germline ends. The germline V gene encodes CDR1 SGHTA and CDR2 FQGNSA. The CDR3 sequence is 11 residues long. For the CDR3, the DNA is TGTGCCAGCACAAGGGGATATACGCAGTATTTT. It encodes CASTRGYTQYF. Filled out from reference TRBV7-2 and TRBJ2-3, the complete variable domain reads GAGVSQSPSNKVTEKGKDVELRCDPISGHTALYWYRQSLGQGLEFLIYFQGNSAPDKSGLPSDRFSAERTGGSVSTLTIQRTQQEDSAVYLCASTRGYTQYFGPGTRLTVL.

This clonotype showed up many times. The CDR3 DNA follows: TGTGCCAGCAGTTACGTGCCTAGCGCTAGCACAGATACGCAGTATTTT. This gives the protein CASSYVPSASTDTQYF. The chain has TRBV6-1 and TRBJ2-3; a possible D gene is TRBD2 (6 bases). The germline V gene encodes CDR1 MNHNS and CDR2 SASEGT. This CDR3 has 16 residues. V lost 5 bases and J 0 bases, leaving 15 bases between the germline ends.

This clonotype has just a few counts. J is TRBJ2-6 and V is TRBV5-1; 7 bases match TRBD1. V was clipped by 4 bases and J by 0 bases; unmatched bases: 13. Germline lookup yields CDR1 SGHRS and CDR2 YFSETQ. The CDR3 length is 19 residues. Written as DNA, the CDR3 is TGCGCCAGCAGCCCGGGTGGTAGGGGGCCTAGCTCTGGGGCCAACGTCCTGACTTTC. This sequence encodes CASSPGGRGPSSGANVLTF.

The rearrangement links TRBV9 to TRBJ1-3; D possibly corresponds to TRBD1 (6 bases). The CDR3 runs to 15 residues. The germline CDR1 and CDR2 sequences are SGDLS and YYNGEE. Deletions cut 4 bases from V and 4 bases from J, with 15 bases between. The CDR3 nucleotides are TGTGCCAGCAGCCCAGAGGGGGACCCCGGAAACACCATATATTTT. Translated, it gives CASSPEGDPGNTIYF.

The sample holds many counts of this clonotype. CDR3: CASSSVMETQYF. The CDR3 region has the DNA TGTGCCAGCAGTTCCGTCATGGAGACCCAGTACTTC. The genes are TRBV28 and TRBJ2-5; D not resolved. This CDR3 spans 12 amino acids. The V gene's germline CDR1 is MDHEN and CDR2 SYDVKM. Trimming removed 4 bases at V and 5 bases at J, with 8 bases between.